This T cell receptor (beta chain) was recovered during a study of CD8 T cells in Susac syndrome. CD8+ and CD4+ T cells from blood underwent TCR beta sequencing. The patients who served as multiple sclerosis controls were treatment-naive and had stable or active relapsing-remitting disease that fulfilled the revised McDonald criteria. The CD8+ and CD4+ T cells were negatively isolated, with the TEMRA cells enriched by FACS. RNA was extracted with the RNeasy kit, and a quantity of roughly 0.5 to 1 ug was reverse transcribed using random hexamers. The method of amplification for TCR beta CDR3 was immunoSEQ multiplex PCR, covering 54 Vbeta and 13 Jbeta. Each CDR3 protein gets one entry after TCRdb re-called the immunoSEQ multiplex PCR reads with MiXCR. The sample includes around 79,000 distinct CDR3 sequences, approximately 95% of them seen just once. CDR1 is SGHDT and CDR2 is YYEEEE in the germline V gene. After removal of 2 bases from V and 7 bases from J, the junction contained 6 bases not matched to a gene. CDR3 size: 15 residues.

V usage is TRBV5-6 and J usage is TRBJ1-6; 7 bases align to TRBD1. This clonotype was obtained from a human donor with multiple sclerosis. The source material was CD8+ T cells from PBMCs. The DNA for the CDR3 is TGTGCCAGCAGCTTCCTACAGGGGCCAAATTCACCCCTCCACTTT. Translating it yields CASSFLQGPNSPLHF.